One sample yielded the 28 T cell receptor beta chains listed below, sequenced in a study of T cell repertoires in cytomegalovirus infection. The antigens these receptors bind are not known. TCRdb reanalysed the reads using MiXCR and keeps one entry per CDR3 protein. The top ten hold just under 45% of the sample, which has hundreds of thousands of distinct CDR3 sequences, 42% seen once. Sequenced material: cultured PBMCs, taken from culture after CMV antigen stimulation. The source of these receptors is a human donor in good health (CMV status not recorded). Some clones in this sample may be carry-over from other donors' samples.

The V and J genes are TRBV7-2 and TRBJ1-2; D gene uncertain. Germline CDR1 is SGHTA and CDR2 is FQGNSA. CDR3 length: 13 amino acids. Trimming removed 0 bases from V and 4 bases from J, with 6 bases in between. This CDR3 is CASSLANPYGYTF. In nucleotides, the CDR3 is TGTGCCAGCAGCTTAGCTAACCCCTATGGCTACACCTTC.

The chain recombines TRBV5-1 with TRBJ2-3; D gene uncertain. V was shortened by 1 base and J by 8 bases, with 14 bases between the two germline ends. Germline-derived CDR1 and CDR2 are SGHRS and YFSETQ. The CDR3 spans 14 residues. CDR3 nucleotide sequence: TGCGCCAGCAGCTTGAGTACCAGGCGGTCTACGCAGTATTTT. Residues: CASSLSTRRSTQYF.

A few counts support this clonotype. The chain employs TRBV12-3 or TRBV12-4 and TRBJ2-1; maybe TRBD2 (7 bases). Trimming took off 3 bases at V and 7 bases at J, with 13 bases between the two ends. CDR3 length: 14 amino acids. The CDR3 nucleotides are TGTGCCAGCAGTTTTGGGGGGGCGGTTAATGAGCAGTTCTTC. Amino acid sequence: CASSFGGAVNEQFF.

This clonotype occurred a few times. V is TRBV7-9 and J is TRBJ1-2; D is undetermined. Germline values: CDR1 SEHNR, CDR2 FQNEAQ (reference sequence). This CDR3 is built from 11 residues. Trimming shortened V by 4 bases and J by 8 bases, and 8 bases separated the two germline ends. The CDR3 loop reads CASSSGFGYTF. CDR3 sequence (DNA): TGTGCCAGCAGCTCGGGCTTCGGCTACACCTTC. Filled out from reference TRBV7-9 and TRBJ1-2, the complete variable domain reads DTGVSQNPRHKITKRGQNVTFRCDPISEHNRLYWYRQTLGQGPEFLTYFQNEAQLEKSRLLSDRFSAERPKGSFSTLEIQRTEQGDSAMYLCASSSGFGYTFGSGTRLTVV.

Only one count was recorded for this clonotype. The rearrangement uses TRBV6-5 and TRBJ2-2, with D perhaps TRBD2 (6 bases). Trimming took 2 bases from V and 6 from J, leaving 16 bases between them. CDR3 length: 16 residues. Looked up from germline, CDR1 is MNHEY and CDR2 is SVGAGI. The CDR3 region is CASSYGGFSLPGELFF. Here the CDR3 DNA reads TGTGCCAGCAGTTACGGGGGGTTTAGCTTGCCCGGGGAGCTGTTTTTT.

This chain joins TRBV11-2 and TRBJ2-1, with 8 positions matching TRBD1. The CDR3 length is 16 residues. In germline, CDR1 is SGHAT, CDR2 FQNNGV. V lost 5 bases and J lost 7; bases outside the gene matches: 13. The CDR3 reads CASSPPWGQALNEQFF. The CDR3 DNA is TGTGCCAGCAGCCCCCCCTGGGGACAGGCCCTGAATGAGCAGTTCTTC.

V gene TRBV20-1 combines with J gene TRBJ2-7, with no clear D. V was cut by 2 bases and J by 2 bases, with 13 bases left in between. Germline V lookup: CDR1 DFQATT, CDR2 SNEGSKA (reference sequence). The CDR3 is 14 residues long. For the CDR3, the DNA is TGCAGTGCTAGACCCGGGCGATATACCTACGAGCAGTACTTC. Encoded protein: CSARPGRYTYEQYF.

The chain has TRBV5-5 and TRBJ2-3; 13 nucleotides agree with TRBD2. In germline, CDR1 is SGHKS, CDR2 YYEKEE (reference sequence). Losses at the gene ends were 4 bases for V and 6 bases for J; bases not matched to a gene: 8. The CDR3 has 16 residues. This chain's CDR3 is CASSRLLAGGPDTQYF. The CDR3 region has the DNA TGTGCCAGCAGCCGGTTACTAGCGGGAGGGCCCGATACGCAGTATTTT.

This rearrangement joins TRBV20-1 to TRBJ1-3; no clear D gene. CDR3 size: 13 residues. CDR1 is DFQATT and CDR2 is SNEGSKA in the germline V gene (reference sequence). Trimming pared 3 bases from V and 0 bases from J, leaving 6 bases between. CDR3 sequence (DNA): TGCAGTGCTAGCCGCATCTCTGGAAACACCATATATTTT. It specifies CSASRISGNTIYF.

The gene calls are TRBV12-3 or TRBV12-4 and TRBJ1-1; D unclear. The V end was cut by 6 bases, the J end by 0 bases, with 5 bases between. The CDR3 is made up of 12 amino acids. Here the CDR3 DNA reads TGTGCCAGCAGGGCCCTGAACACTGAAGCTTTCTTT. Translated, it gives CASRALNTEAFF.

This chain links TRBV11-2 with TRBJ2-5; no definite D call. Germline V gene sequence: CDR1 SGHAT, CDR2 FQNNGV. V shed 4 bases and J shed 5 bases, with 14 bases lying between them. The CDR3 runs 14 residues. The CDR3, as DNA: TGTGCCAGCAGCTCGAAGACTCCGCGTGAGACCCAGTACTTC. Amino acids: CASSSKTPRETQYF.

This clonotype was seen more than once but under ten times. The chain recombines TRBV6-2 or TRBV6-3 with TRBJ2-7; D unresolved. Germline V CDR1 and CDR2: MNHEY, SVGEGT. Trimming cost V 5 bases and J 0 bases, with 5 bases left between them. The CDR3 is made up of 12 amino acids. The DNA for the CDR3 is TGTGCCAGCAGTCGCATCTCCTACGAGCAGTACTTC. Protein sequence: CASSRISYEQYF.

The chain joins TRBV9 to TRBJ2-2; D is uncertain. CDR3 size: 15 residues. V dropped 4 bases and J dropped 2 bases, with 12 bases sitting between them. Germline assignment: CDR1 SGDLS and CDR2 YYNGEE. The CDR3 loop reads CASSRSRSNTGELFF. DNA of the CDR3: TGTGCCAGCAGCCGCAGCCGATCTAACACCGGGGAGCTGTTTTTT.

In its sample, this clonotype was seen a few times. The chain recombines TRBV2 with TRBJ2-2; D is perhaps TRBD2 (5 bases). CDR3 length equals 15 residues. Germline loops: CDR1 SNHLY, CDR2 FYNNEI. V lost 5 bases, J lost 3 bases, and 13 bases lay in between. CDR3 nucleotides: TGTGCCAGCAGTCATTTCGTCGGGGACACCGGGGAGCTGTTTTTT. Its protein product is CASSHFVGDTGELFF. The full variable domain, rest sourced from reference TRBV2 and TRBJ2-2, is EPEVTQTPSHQVTQMGQEVILRCVPISNHLYFYWYRQILGQKVEFLVSFYNNEISEKSEIFDDQFSVERPDGSNFTLKIRSTKLEDSAMYFCASSHFVGDTGELFFGEGSRLTVL.

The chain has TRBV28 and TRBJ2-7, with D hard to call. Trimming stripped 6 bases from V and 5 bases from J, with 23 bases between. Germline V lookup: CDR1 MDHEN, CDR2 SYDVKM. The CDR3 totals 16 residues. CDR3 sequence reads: CASRSPRASTRNEQYF. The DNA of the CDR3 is TGTGCCAGCAGAAGCCCCCGGGCCTCTACAAGAAACGAGCAGTACTTC.

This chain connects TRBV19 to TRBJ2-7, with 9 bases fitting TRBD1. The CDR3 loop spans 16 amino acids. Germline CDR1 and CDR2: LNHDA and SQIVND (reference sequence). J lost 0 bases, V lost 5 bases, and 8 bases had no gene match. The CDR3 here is CASSSLGTGSSYEQYF. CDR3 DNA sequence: TGTGCCAGTAGTTCACTCGGGACAGGGAGCTCCTACGAGCAGTACTTC.

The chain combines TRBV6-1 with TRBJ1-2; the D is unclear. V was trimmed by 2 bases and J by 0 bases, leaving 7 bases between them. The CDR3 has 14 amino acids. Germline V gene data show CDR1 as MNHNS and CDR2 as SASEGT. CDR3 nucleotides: TGTGCCAGCAGTGAATCGGCCTCTAACTATGGCTACACCTTC. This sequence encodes CASSESASNYGYTF.

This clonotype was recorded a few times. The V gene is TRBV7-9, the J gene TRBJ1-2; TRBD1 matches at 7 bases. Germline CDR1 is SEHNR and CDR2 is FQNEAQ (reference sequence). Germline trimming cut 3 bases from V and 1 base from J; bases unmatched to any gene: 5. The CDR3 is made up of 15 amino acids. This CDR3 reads CASSFFAGGNYGYTF. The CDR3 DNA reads TGTGCCAGCAGCTTTTTCGCAGGGGGTAACTATGGCTACACCTTC.

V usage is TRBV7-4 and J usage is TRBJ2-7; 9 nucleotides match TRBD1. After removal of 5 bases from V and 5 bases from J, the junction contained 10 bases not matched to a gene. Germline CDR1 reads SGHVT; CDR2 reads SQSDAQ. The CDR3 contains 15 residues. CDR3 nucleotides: TGTGCCAGCAGCCTATCGACAGGGGGATATGACGAGCAGTACTTC. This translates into CASSLSTGGYDEQYF.

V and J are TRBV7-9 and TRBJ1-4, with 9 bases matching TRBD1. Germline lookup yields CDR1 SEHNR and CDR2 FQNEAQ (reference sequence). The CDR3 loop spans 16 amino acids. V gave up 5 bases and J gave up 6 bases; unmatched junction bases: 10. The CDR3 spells CASSRLQTGGDEKLFF. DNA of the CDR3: TGTGCCAGCAGCCGACTCCAGACAGGGGGAGATGAAAAACTGTTTTTT.

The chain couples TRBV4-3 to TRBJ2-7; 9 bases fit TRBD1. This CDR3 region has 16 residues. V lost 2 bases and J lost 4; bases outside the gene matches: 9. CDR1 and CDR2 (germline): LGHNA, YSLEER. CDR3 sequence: CASSQTSDRGGYEQYF. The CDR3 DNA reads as TGCGCCAGCAGCCAAACCTCGGACAGGGGAGGTTACGAGCAGTACTTC.

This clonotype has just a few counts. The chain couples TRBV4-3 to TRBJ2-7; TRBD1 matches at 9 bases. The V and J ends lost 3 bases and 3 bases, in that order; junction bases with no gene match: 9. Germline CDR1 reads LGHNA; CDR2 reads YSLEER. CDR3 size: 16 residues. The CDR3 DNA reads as TGCGCCAGCAGCCAGACCCCGGGACAGGGTCTCTACGAGCAGTACTTC. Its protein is CASSQTPGQGLYEQYF.

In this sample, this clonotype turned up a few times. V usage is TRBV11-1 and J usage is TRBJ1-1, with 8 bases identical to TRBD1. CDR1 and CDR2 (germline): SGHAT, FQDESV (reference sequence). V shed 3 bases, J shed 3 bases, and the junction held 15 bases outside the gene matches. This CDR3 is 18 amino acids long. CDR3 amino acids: CASSFPRTQGARYTEAFF. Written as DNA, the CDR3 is TGTGCCAGCAGCTTCCCGAGGACTCAGGGGGCGCGGTACACTGAAGCTTTCTTT.

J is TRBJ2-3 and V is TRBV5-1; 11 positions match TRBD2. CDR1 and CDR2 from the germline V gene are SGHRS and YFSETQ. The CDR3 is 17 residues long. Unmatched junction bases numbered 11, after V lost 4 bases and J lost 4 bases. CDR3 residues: CASSAGRGLAAPDTQYF. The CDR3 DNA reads TGCGCCAGCAGCGCCGGCAGGGGACTAGCGGCCCCAGATACGCAGTATTTT. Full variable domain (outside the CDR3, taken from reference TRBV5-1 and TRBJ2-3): KAGVTQTPRYLIKTRGQQVTLSCSPISGHRSVSWYQQTPGQGLQFLFEYFSETQRNKGNFPGRFSGRQFSNSRSEMNVSTLELGDSALYLCASSAGRGLAAPDTQYFGPGTRLTVL.

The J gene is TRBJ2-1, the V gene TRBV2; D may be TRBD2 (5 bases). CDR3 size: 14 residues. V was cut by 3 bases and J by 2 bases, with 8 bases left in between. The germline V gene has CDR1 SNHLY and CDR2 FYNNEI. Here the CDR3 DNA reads TGTGCCAGCAGTGACTCCGGGGCCTACAATGAGCAGTTCTTC. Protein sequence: CASSDSGAYNEQFF.

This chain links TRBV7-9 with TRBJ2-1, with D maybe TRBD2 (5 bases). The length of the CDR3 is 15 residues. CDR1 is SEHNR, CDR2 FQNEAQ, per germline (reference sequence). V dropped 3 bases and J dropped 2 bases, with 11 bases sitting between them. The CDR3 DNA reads TGTGCCAGCAGCTTGAGCGGATTCACCTACAATGAGCAGTTCTTC. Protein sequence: CASSLSGFTYNEQFF. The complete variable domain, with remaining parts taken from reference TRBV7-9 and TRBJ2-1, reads DTGVSQNPRHKITKRGQNVTFRCDPISEHNRLYWYRQTLGQGPEFLTYFQNEAQLEKSRLLSDRFSAERPKGSFSTLEIQRTEQGDSAMYLCASSLSGFTYNEQFFGPGTRLTVL.

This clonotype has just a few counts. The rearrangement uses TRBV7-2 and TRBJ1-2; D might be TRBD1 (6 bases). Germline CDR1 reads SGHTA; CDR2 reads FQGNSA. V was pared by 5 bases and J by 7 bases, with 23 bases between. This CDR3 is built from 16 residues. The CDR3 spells CASSLSGTPTVGGYTF. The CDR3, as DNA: TGTGCCAGCAGCCTATCCGGGACACCAACGGTCGGTGGCTACACCTTC.

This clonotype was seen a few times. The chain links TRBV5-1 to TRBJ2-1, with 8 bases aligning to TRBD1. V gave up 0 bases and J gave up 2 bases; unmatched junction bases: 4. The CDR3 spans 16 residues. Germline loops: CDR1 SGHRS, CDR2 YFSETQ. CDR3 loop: CASSLARGLAYNEQFF. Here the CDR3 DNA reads TGCGCCAGCAGCTTGGCCAGGGGGCTCGCCTACAATGAGCAGTTCTTC.